These 11 T cell receptor beta chains originate from one sample sequenced in a study of post-analysis software for immune sequencing data. Their antigens are not known. Built from TCR beta cDNA, the libraries had unique molecular identifiers in them. TCRdb called the PCR reads again in MiXCR, with one record for every CDR3 protein. The sample lists hundreds of thousands of distinct CDR3 sequences, 55% to 60% occurring once. Regarding the study as a whole: The five TRBV segments detected at higher frequency in patients than in controls included TRBV5-6, TRBV5-1 and TRBV20-1.

The sequencing input was blood. Source of these receptors: a girl between 2 and 10 years old with multiple sclerosis.

V gene TRBV25-1 combines with J gene TRBJ2-7, with 7 bases lining up with TRBD2. The germline V gene has CDR1 MGHDK and CDR2 SYGVNS. This CDR3 has 12 amino acids. After removal of 3 bases from V and 9 bases from J, the junction contained 5 bases not matched to a gene. The CDR3 DNA follows: TGTGCCAGCAGTGACCCCGCGGGAGTGCAGTACTTC. This translates into CASSDPAGVQYF.

The table lists this clonotype with a few counts. The rearrangement links TRBV29-1 to TRBJ2-4; D might be TRBD1 or TRBD2, each matching 6 bases. The J call may be wrong; the DNA end is better matched by TRBJ2-7. Germline V gene lookup returns CDR1 SQVTM and CDR2 ANQGSEA. CDR3 length: 10 amino acids. The CDR3 coding sequence is TGCAGCGTTGGGGGGGCCGAGCAGTACTTC. Translated: CSVGGAEQYF.

The genes are TRBV12-3 or TRBV12-4 and TRBJ2-1; possibly TRBD2 for D (6 bases). The CDR3 totals 16 residues. V shed 3 bases and J shed 3 bases, with 15 bases lying between them. In nucleotides, the CDR3 is TGTGCCAGCAGTTTTAGGGGAGGTGGAGACTACAATGAGCAGTTCTTC. It translates to CASSFRGGGDYNEQFF.

The rearrangement uses TRBV6-5 and TRBJ2-1; D ambiguous. CDR1 and CDR2 from the germline V gene are MNHEY and SVGAGI. The CDR3 extends over 12 amino acids. V lost 6 bases and J 6 bases, leaving 9 bases between the germline ends. The CDR3 loop reads CASRPKSNEQFF. For the CDR3, the DNA is TGTGCCAGCAGGCCAAAATCCAATGAGCAGTTCTTC.

The chain joins TRBV5-1 to TRBJ2-1, with D possibly matching TRBD2 (5 bases). The CDR3 runs 15 residues. Germline assignment: CDR1 SGHRS and CDR2 YFSETQ. V was cut by 4 bases and J by 0 bases, with 11 bases left in between. CDR3 residues: CASSPGLISYNEQFF. The CDR3 DNA is TGCGCCAGCAGCCCAGGACTCATCTCCTACAATGAGCAGTTCTTC.

The chain couples TRBV2 to TRBJ2-5; 10 nucleotides align to TRBD2. The CDR3 consists of 16 residues. Germline V lookup: CDR1 SNHLY, CDR2 FYNNEI. V lost 1 base, J lost 1 base, and 3 bases stayed unmatched. The CDR3 is CASSEGASGGQETQYF. The CDR3 DNA sequence: TGTGCCAGCAGTGAAGGGGCTAGCGGGGGCCAAGAGACCCAGTACTTC.

The genes are TRBV7-2 and TRBJ1-2; TRBD1 is a possible D gene (6 bases). This CDR3 comprises 11 residues. With 8 bases removed from V and 13 bases from J, the gap between germline ends came to 17 bases. Germline lookup yields CDR1 SGHTA and CDR2 FQGNSA. CDR3 coding DNA: TGTGCCAGCGGGGGACCCAGGGGCCTCACCTTC. It encodes CASGGPRGLTF.

The chain recombines TRBV5-1 with TRBJ2-1; either TRBD1 or TRBD2 may fit D (5 bases each). The length of the CDR3 is 13 residues. The V gene lost 3 bases and the J gene lost 9 bases, with 13 bases spanning the gap. Germline loops: CDR1 SGHRS, CDR2 YFSETQ. This CDR3 reads CASSSRETGEQFF. The CDR3, as DNA: TGCGCCAGCAGCTCCAGGGAGACGGGTGAGCAGTTCTTC.

This clonotype came up once. This sequence joins TRBV20-1 and TRBJ2-5; the match to TRBD2 covers 10 bases. The length of the CDR3 is 15 residues. CDR1 is DFQATT, CDR2 SNEGSKA, per germline (reference sequence). The V gene end was trimmed by 4 bases and the J gene end by 4 bases; junction bases not matched to a gene: 9. This CDR3 is CSAKSGGAMVETQYF. The CDR3 nucleotides are TGCAGTGCTAAAAGCGGGGGGGCGATGGTAGAGACCCAGTACTTC.

V and J are TRBV20-1 and TRBJ2-5; TRBD1 aligns across 7 bases. The CDR3 sequence is 14 residues long. Trimming at V came to 5 bases and at J to 11 bases, leaving 17 bases not matched to a gene. Per the germline V gene, CDR1 is DFQATT and CDR2 is SNEGSKA (reference sequence). The CDR3 sequence: CSAPKTGNYNEQYF. In nucleotides, the CDR3 is TGCAGTGCTCCCAAGACAGGGAACTACAATGAGCAGTACTTC.

This clonotype came up a few times. J is TRBJ2-5 and V is TRBV6-1; no reliable D call. The CDR3 is made up of 12 amino acids. Germline values: CDR1 MNHNS, CDR2 SASEGT. The V end lost 5 bases, the J end lost 5 bases, and 9 bases lay between the germline ends. The CDR3 DNA reads as TGTGCCAGCAGTCACGGTCGGGAGACCCAGTACTTC. Amino acids: CASSHGRETQYF.